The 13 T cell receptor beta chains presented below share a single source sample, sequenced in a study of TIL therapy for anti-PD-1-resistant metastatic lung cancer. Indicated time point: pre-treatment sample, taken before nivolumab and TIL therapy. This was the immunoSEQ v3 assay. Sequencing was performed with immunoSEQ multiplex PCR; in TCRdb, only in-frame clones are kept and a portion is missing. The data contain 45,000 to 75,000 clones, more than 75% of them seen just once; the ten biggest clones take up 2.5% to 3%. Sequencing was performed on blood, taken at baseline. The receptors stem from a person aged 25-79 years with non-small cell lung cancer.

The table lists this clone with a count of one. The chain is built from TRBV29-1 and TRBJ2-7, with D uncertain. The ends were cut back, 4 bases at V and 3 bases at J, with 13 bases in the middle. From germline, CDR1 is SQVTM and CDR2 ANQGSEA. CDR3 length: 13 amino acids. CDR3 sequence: CSVAGNPLYEQYF. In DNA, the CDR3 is TGCAGCGTTGCAGGCAACCCTCTCTACGAGCAGTACTTC.

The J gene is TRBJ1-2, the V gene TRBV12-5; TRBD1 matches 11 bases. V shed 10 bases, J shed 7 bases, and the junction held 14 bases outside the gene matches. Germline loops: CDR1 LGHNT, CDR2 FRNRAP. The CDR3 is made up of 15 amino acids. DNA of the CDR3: TGTGCTACCCGATTCTCCGGGACAGGGGGGGGTGGCTACACCTTC. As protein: CATRFSGTGGGGYTF.

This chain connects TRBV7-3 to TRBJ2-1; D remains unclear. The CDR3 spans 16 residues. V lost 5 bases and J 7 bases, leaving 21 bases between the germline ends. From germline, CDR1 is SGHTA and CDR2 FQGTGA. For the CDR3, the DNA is TGTGCCAGCAGCGCGACTCCCGGCCGGCTTTTAAATGAGCAGTTCTTC. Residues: CASSATPGRLLNEQFF.

CDR3 protein: CASSSRGAGHEQYF. In DNA form, the CDR3 reads TGTGCCAGCAGCTCGCGGGGGGCCGGGCACGAGCAGTACTTC. This chain uses TRBV3-1 (or the pseudogene TRBV3-2) with TRBJ2-7, with TRBD2 matching 8 bases. Germline CDR1 is LGHDT and CDR2 is YNNKEL (reference sequence). J lost 5 bases, V lost 5 bases, and 8 bases had no gene match. The CDR3 has 14 residues.

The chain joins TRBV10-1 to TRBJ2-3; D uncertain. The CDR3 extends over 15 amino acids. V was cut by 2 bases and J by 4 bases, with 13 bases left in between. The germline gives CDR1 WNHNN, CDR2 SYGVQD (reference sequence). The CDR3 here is CASSESKSGADTQYF. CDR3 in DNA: TGCGCCAGCAGTGAGAGCAAAAGTGGCGCAGATACGCAGTATTTT.

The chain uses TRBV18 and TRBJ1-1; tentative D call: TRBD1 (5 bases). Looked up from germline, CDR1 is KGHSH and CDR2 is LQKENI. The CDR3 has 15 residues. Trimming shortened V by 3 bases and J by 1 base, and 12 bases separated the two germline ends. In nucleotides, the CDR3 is TGTGCCAGCTCACCCTGGGGCGGGAAGAACACTGAAGCTTTCTTT. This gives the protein CASSPWGGKNTEAFF.

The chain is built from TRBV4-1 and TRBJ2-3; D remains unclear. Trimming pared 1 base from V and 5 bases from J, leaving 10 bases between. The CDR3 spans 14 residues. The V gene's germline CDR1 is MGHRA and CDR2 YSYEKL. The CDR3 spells CASSQGVGLDTQYF. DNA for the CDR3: TGCGCCAGCAGCCAAGGTGTAGGGTTAGATACGCAGTATTTT.

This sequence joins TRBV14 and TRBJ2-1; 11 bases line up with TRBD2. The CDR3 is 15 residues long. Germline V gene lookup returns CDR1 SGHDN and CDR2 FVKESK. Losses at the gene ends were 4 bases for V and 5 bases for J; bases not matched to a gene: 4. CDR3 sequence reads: CASSPSSGRNNEQFF. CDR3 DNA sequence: TGTGCCAGCAGCCCCTCTAGCGGGAGGAACAATGAGCAGTTCTTC.

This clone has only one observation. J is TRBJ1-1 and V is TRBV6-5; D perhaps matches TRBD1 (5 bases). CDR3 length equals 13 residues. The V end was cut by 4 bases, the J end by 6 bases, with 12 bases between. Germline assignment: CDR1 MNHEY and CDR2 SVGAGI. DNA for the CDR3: TGTGCCAGCAGTTTTGCAGGGAGTTCTGAAGCTTTCTTT. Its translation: CASSFAGSSEAFF.

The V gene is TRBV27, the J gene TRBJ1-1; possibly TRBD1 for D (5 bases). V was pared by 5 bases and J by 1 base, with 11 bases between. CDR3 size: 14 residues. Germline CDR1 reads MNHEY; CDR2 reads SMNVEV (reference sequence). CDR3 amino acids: CASSPWDGNTEAFF. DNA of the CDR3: TGTGCCAGCAGTCCCTGGGACGGGAACACTGAAGCTTTCTTT.

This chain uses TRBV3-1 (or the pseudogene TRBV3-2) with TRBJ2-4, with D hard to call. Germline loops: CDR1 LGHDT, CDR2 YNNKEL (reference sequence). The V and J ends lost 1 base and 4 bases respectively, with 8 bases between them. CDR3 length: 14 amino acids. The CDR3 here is CASSQGLQKNIQYF. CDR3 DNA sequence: TGTGCCAGCAGCCAAGGCCTACAGAAAAACATTCAGTACTTC.

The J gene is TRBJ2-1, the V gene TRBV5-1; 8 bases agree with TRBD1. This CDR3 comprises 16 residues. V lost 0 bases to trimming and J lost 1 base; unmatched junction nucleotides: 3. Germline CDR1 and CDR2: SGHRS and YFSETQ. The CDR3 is CASSLEGQVSYNEQFF. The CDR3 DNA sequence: TGCGCCAGCAGCTTGGAGGGACAGGTATCCTACAATGAGCAGTTCTTC.

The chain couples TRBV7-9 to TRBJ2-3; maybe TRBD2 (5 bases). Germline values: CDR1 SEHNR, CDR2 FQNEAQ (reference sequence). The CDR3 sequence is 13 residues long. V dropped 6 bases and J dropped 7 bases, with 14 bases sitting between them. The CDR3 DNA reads TGTGCCAGCAGACTAGAGGTCGTCCATACGCAGTATTTT. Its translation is CASRLEVVHTQYF.